The source of this TCR beta chain is a study of T-cell memory formation after mild COVID-19. Study-wide results and caveats: CD4+ bias marked clones expanding day 15 to 37, unlike balanced contracting clones.

TCRdb reanalysed the 5' RACE reads using MiXCR and keeps one entry per CDR3 protein. The sample contains about 450,000 distinct CDR3 sequences, less than 25% of which appear only once. Of note for this clonotype: Its antigen remains unidentified.

Germline-derived CDR1 and CDR2 are SGHRS and YFSETQ. The V gene end was trimmed by 7 bases and the J gene end by 6 bases; junction bases not matched to a gene: 8. There are 14 residues in the CDR3. The sample comprised PBMCs or a T cell subset sorted from them (not recorded which). This clonotype was sampled from an adult woman who had mild COVID-19 (a few samples of this study predate the infection). Cell type and time point are not known. The chain recombines TRBV5-1 with TRBJ1-2, with 11 bases that match TRBD1. The CDR3 DNA follows: TGCGCCAGCTCTCGGGACAGGGGGTCGAATGGCTACACCTTC. As protein: CASSRDRGSNGYTF.